Detailed here is one T cell receptor beta chain. Its cognate antigen is unknown. The data stem from a study of early T cells in non-severe SARS-CoV-2 infection. General observations from the study: Matching with VDJdb favored anti-spike CD8 responses (missing private and CD4 specificities).

J gave up 0 bases and V 1 base, and 6 bases lay outside the gene matches. The CDR3 spans 17 residues. From the 5' RACE reads, TCRdb called clonotypes with MiXCR, one entry per CDR3 protein. Seen here are roughly 81,000 distinct CDR3 sequences, around 6% observed once, and the top ten hold roughly 7.8%. This TCR was sampled from an adult who was a healthcare worker with PCR-confirmed SARS-CoV-2 infection or an uninfected control (not recorded which). The chain employs TRBV12-3 or TRBV12-4 and TRBJ2-4; 7 nucleotides align to TRBD1. Sequencing input: whole blood. The CDR3 sequence is CASSLGWTGLAKNIQYF. CDR3 DNA sequence: TGTGCCAGCAGTTTAGGATGGACAGGACTAGCCAAAAACATTCAGTACTTC.